The 30 T cell receptor beta chains below come from one sample, sequenced in a study of metastatic and nonmetastatic thyroid tumors (dated by TCRdb to the early 2020s). No treatment had been received by any patient before thyroid surgery. To prepare the library, PCR was applied. Sequencing was carried out with an Illumina HiSeq 4000. Clones were called with MiXCR by TCRdb after fastp trimmed the public reads at Q25, and only in-frame beta chains were retained. This sample comprises fewer than 40,000 clones, around 18% of them detected only once. Roughly 15% of the sample belongs to the ten largest clones. Sequenced material: tumor tissue. The source of these receptors is a female donor with papillary thyroid cancer or a benign thyroid nodule (not recorded which). Some clones in this sample may be carry-over from other donors' samples.

This clone occurred many times. The chain couples TRBV18 to TRBJ1-1; a possible D gene is TRBD1 (5 bases). This CDR3 comprises 11 residues. The germline V gene has CDR1 KGHSH and CDR2 LQKENI. V was clipped by 4 bases and J by 7 bases, with 7 bases between them. Written as DNA, the CDR3 is TGTGCCAGCTCACGGGGCGGTGAAGCTTTCTTT. This encodes CASSRGGEAFF. Supplemented by reference TRBV18 and TRBJ1-1, the full variable domain reads NAGVMQNPRHLVRRRGQEARLRCSPMKGHSHVYWYRQLPEEGLKFMVYLQKENIIDESGMPKERFSAEFPKEGPSILRIQQVVRGDSAAYFCASSRGGEAFFGQGTRLTVV.

This clone was picked up many times. The V gene is TRBV3-1, the J gene TRBJ1-5; tentatively, D is TRBD1 (5 bases). Germline lookup yields CDR1 LGHDT and CDR2 YNNKEL (reference sequence). V gave up 2 bases and J gave up 3 bases, with 14 bases separating them. This CDR3 is 16 amino acids long. The CDR3, as DNA: TGTGCCAGCAGCCAATCATCTGGGGCCGACAATCAGCCCCAGCATTTT. Translated, it gives CASSQSSGADNQPQHF.

In its sample, this clone was seen many times. The junction departs from germline at one end; a sequencing error may be responsible. This chain joins TRBV15 and TRBJ2-5; 10 bases align to TRBD1. This CDR3 has 14 amino acids. Germline V gene lookup returns CDR1 LNHNV and CDR2 YYDKDF (reference sequence). CDR3 nucleotides: TGTGCCACCAGCGGAGACAGGGGGCGGGAGACCCAGTACTTC. Protein sequence: CATSGDRGRETQYF.

This chain joins TRBV9 and TRBJ2-1; 7 bases map to TRBD2. Germline-derived CDR1 and CDR2 are SGDLS and YYNGEE. The CDR3 extends over 15 amino acids. Trimming removed 3 bases from V and 4 bases from J; junction bases left unmatched: 7. The CDR3 spells CASSAVVSGYNEQFF. DNA of the CDR3: TGTGCCAGCAGCGCGGTCGTTAGCGGGTACAATGAGCAGTTCTTC.

This clone was seen at least ten times. This chain links TRBV28 with TRBJ2-1, with D hard to call. CDR3 length equals 15 residues. V gave up 4 bases and J gave up 0 bases, with 10 bases separating them. Germline V gives CDR1 MDHEN, CDR2 SYDVKM. In DNA form, the CDR3 reads TGTGCCAGCAGTTCCCCTAGAAGCTCCTACAATGAGCAGTTCTTC. Amino acids: CASSSPRSSYNEQFF.

This clone was seen more than once but under ten times. An end of the junction does not agree with germline; a read error may underlie this. Additional DNA sequences in this sample encode the identical CDR3. The V and J genes are TRBV6-1 and TRBJ1-1; TRBD1 is a possible D gene (6 bases). The V gene's germline CDR1 is MNHNS and CDR2 SASEGT. The CDR3 contains 14 residues. CDR3 nucleotide sequence: TGTGCCAGCAGTGTACAGGGTGCCGGGACTGAAGCCTTCTTT. This sequence encodes CASSVQGAGTEAFF.

This clone has more than one count but fewer than ten. A much more abundant neighbour one base away suggests this may be a read error. The chain links TRBV6-1 to TRBJ1-5; no firm D call. The V gene's germline CDR1 is MNHNS and CDR2 SASEGT. The CDR3 covers 14 residues. Trimming left V 6 bases short and J 2 bases short, with 11 bases between. CDR3: CASRALFCNQPQHF. Here the CDR3 DNA reads TGTGCCAGCAGGGCCCTTTTCTGCAATCAGCCCCAGCATTTT.

This clone has more than one count but fewer than ten. The chain joins TRBV5-4 to TRBJ2-3; no clear D gene. Trimming took 0 bases from V and 6 from J, leaving 8 bases between them. CDR1 is SGHNT, CDR2 YYREEE, per germline (reference sequence). The CDR3 is 13 residues long. The CDR3 spells CASSLEVHDTQYF. CDR3 DNA: TGTGCCAGCAGCTTGGAAGTCCACGATACGCAGTATTTT.

This clone was observed a few times. This rearrangement joins TRBV19 to TRBJ2-5, with D perhaps matching TRBD2 (5 bases). V was pared by 7 bases and J by 5 bases, with 14 bases between. This CDR3 comprises 13 residues. Germline CDR1 and CDR2: LNHDA and SQIVND (reference sequence). The CDR3 reads CASTKSSGETQYF. CDR3 nucleotide sequence: TGTGCCAGTACTAAAAGCTCGGGGGAGACCCAGTACTTC.

In regard to this clone: A much larger clonotype is one base distant, so this may be a read error. V gene TRBV12-3 or TRBV12-4 combines with J gene TRBJ1-1, with 7 bases identical to TRBD1. CDR3 length: 12 residues. The CDR3: CSSSNRDSEAFF. The CDR3 DNA reads as TGTTCCAGCAGTAACCGGGACAGTGAAGCTTTCTTT.

This clone was seen many times. One end of the junction is discordant with germline, which a read error may explain. V gene TRBV4-3 combines with J gene TRBJ2-7; 11 bases align to TRBD2. Germline CDR1 LGHNA, CDR2 YSLEER. CDR3 length equals 14 residues. CDR3 DNA sequence: TGCGCCAGCAGCCCCACTAGCGGGGGACCAGTCAGGGACTTC. Translation: CASSPTSGGPVRDF.

This clone has just a few counts. The chain carries TRBV28 and TRBJ1-5; D remains ambiguous. Germline values: CDR1 MDHEN, CDR2 SYDVKM. The CDR3 extends over 14 amino acids. With 5 bases removed from V and 3 bases from J, the gap between germline ends came to 11 bases. CDR3 nucleotides: TGTGCCAGCAGTGTCTACAGTAACAATCAGCCCCAGCATTTT. It yields the protein CASSVYSNNQPQHF.

In this sample, this clone turned up many times. The chain combines TRBV7-8 with TRBJ1-4, with a possible D match to TRBD1 (5 bases). From germline, CDR1 is SGHVS and CDR2 FQNEAQ. The CDR3 sequence is 15 residues long. Trimming removed 10 bases at V and 5 bases at J, with 20 bases between. The DNA of the CDR3 is TGTGCCACTAAATCGACCGGGGGGTGGAATGAAAAACTGTTTTTT. It translates to CATKSTGGWNEKLFF.

As concerns this clone: A read error may be the cause here, since a much bigger clone is one base away. The DNA for the CDR3 is TGTGCCAGCAGTGGCGGGCCTAGCGTGCCCGGGCAGCTGTTTTTT. Amino acid sequence: CASSGGPSVPGQLFF. The gene calls are TRBV6-1 and TRBJ2-2; tentative D call: TRBD2 (6 bases). Germline lookup yields CDR1 MNHNS and CDR2 SASEGT. CDR3 length equals 15 residues.

Ten or more counts support this clone. The chain carries TRBV6-1 and TRBJ2-5; D gene unclear. The germline V and J ends were trimmed by 5 bases and 11 bases, with 18 bases remaining between them. The CDR3 is 13 residues long. Germline CDR1 is MNHNS and CDR2 is SASEGT. This CDR3 reads CASSKTDGMAQYF. The CDR3 DNA is TGTGCCAGCAGTAAGACGGACGGCATGGCACAGTACTTC.

This clone was observed a single time. The rearrangement joins TRBV30 to TRBJ1-2, with a weak D call TRBD1 (5 bases). Germline V gene sequence: CDR1 GTSNPN, CDR2 SVGIG (reference sequence). V gave up 4 bases and J gave up 4 bases, with 16 bases separating them. This CDR3 has 14 amino acids. The CDR3 DNA reads TGTGCCTGGACCCCATACGGGGGTTTCTATGGCTACACCTTC. Translated, it gives CAWTPYGGFYGYTF.

DNA for the CDR3: TGTGCCAGCAGACCTAGGGGGACAGGGAAAGATGAAGCTTTCTTT. Translation: CASRPRGTGKDEAFF. This chain uses TRBV27 with TRBJ1-1, with 9 bases aligning to TRBD1. Germline V gives CDR1 MNHEY, CDR2 SMNVEV (reference sequence). The CDR3 is 15 amino acids. V shed 6 bases, J shed 7 bases, and the junction held 12 bases outside the gene matches.

By share, this clone ranks as medium-sized (0.01 to 0.1%). The CDR3 DNA follows: TGTGCCAGCAGTTTATCGAACAGGGGTTTCGGTGAAGCTTTCTTT. Its protein product is CASSLSNRGFGEAFF. The chain couples TRBV27 to TRBJ1-1, with 7 bases identical to TRBD1. The V gene end was trimmed by 0 bases and the J gene end by 7 bases; junction bases not matched to a gene: 8. Germline CDR1 and CDR2: MNHEY and SMNVEV (reference sequence). The CDR3 length is 15 residues.

This clone was seen more than once but under ten times. The rearrangement links TRBV28 to TRBJ2-7; 7 bases are shared with TRBD2. CDR3 length: 15 residues. Looked up from germline, CDR1 is MDHEN and CDR2 is SYDVKM. J gave up 3 bases and V 5 bases, and 10 bases lay outside the gene matches. In DNA form, the CDR3 reads TGTGCCAGCAGTGAATCGACTAGCTCTCGCTACGAGCAGTACTTC. Translating it yields CASSESTSSRYEQYF.

There are many counts of this clone. V is TRBV6-6 and J is TRBJ1-2; D not resolved. The CDR3 is 14 residues long. Germline CDR1 is MNHNY and CDR2 is SVGAGI (reference sequence). The ends were cut back, 2 bases at V and 1 base at J, with 8 bases in the middle. The CDR3 DNA follows: TGTGCCAGCAGTTACGGTGAATTTAACTATGGCTACACCTTC. This codes for CASSYGEFNYGYTF.

This clone was observed at least ten times. The J gene is TRBJ2-7, the V gene TRBV20-1; D may correspond to TRBD1 or TRBD2 (6 bases each). The CDR3 runs 13 residues. The ends were cut back, 5 bases at V and 2 bases at J, with 13 bases in the middle. Looked up from germline, CDR1 is DFQATT and CDR2 is SNEGSKA (reference sequence). The CDR3 nucleotides are TGCAGTGCTTTTTCGGGGGCCGCCTACGAGCAGTACTTC. This encodes CSAFSGAAYEQYF.

This clone was counted at least ten times. CDR3 sequence reads: CASSIRDRGKNQPQHF. The CDR3, as DNA: TGTGCCAGTAGTATAAGGGACAGGGGGAAGAATCAGCCCCAGCATTTT. V is TRBV19 and J is TRBJ1-5; 11 positions agree with TRBD1. V gave up 2 bases and J gave up 4 bases; unmatched junction bases: 4. This CDR3 contains 16 residues. CDR1 and CDR2 from the germline V gene are LNHDA and SQIVND (reference sequence).

This chain uses TRBV11-2 with TRBJ2-1; TRBD2 is a possible D gene (6 bases). Germline V gives CDR1 SGHAT, CDR2 FQNNGV. V gave up 3 bases and J gave up 9 bases, with 21 bases separating them. The length of the CDR3 is 16 residues. Here the CDR3 DNA reads TGTGCCAGCAGCTTCGGGGGTGCCCTACGACGTACTGAGCAGTTCTTC. As protein: CASSFGGALRRTEQFF.

This clone was counted ten times or more. The gene calls are TRBV6-2 or TRBV6-3 and TRBJ2-2; 7 bases are a match to TRBD1. The length of the CDR3 is 14 residues. Per the germline V gene, CDR1 is MNHEY and CDR2 is SVGEGT. V dropped 7 bases and J dropped 0; count of bases not matched to a gene: 2. The CDR3 loop is CASTGQANTGELFF. CDR3 nucleotide sequence: TGTGCCAGCACTGGACAGGCGAACACCGGGGAGCTGTTTTTT.

This clone showed up many times. The J gene is TRBJ2-1, the V gene TRBV30; perhaps TRBD2 as D (5 bases). Trimming shortened V by 8 bases and J by 0 bases, and 5 bases separated the two germline ends. Germline V gives CDR1 GTSNPN, CDR2 SVGIG (reference sequence). The CDR3 consists of 11 residues. The CDR3 coding sequence is TGTGCCGCGGGCTCCTACAATGAGCAGTTCTTC. Translation: CAAGSYNEQFF.

By share of the sample, this clone is large (0.1 to 1%). This chain connects TRBV6-5 to TRBJ2-1; 15 bases match TRBD2. From germline, CDR1 is MNHEY and CDR2 SVGAGI. The V and J ends lost 6 bases and 4 bases, in that order; junction bases with no gene match: 7. The CDR3 runs 17 residues. The CDR3 nucleotides read TGTGCCAGCAGGGTCGGGACTAGCGGGGGGATATACAATGAGCAGTTCTTC. It encodes CASRVGTSGGIYNEQFF.

This clone has a count of ten or more. CDR3 nucleotide sequence: TGCAGTGCTAGTGAGAACAGACGCACAGATACGCAGTATTTT. This translates into CSASENRRTDTQYF. This rearrangement joins TRBV20-1 to TRBJ2-3; D uncertain. The CDR3 is 14 residues long. CDR1 and CDR2 from the germline V gene are DFQATT and SNEGSKA (reference sequence). V lost 3 bases and J lost 1, with 11 bases in between.

The CDR3 DNA reads TGTGCCAGCAGTTTTGGCCGGGGGGAGCAGTTCTTC. Translation: CASSFGRGEQFF. The genes are TRBV12-3 or TRBV12-4 and TRBJ2-1; D is possibly TRBD2 (6 bases). The V gene lost 3 bases and the J gene lost 10 bases, with 10 bases spanning the gap. The CDR3 totals 12 residues.

This clone has more than one count but fewer than ten. This chain joins TRBV6-1 and TRBJ1-1; D gene uncertain. CDR1 is MNHNS, CDR2 SASEGT, per germline. V was clipped by 3 bases and J by 0 bases, with 11 bases between them. This CDR3 spans 15 amino acids. CDR3 nucleotides: TGTGCCAGCAGTGACGGACCGTTGGTGAACACTGAAGCTTTCTTT. Its protein product is CASSDGPLVNTEAFF.

This clone was counted between two and nine times. A much larger clone lies a single base off, so this may be a read error. The V call is TRBV19, the J call TRBJ1-6; 7 nucleotides line up with TRBD1. This CDR3 has 14 residues. CDR1 is LNHDA and CDR2 is SQIVND in the germline V gene (reference sequence). As DNA, the CDR3 is TGTGCCAGTAAACCACGGGACAGAAATTCACACCTCCACTTT. Its translation is CASKPRDRNSHLHF.